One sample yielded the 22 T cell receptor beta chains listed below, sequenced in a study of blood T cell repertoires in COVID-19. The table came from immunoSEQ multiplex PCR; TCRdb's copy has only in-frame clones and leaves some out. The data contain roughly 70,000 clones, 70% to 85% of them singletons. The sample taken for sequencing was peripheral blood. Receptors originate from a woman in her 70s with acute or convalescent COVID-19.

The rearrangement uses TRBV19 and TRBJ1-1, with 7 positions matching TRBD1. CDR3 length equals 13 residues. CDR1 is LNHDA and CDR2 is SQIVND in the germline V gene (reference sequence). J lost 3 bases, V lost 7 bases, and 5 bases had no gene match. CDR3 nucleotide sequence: TGTGCCAGTACAGGGGGTAGGGACACTGAAGCTTTCTTT. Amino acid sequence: CASTGGRDTEAFF.

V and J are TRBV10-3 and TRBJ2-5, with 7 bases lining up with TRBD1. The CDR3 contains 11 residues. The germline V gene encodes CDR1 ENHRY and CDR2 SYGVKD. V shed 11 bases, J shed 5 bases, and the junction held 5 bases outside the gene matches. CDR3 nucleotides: TGTGCCTCCCAGGGGGACGAGACCCAGTACTTC. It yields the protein CASQGDETQYF.

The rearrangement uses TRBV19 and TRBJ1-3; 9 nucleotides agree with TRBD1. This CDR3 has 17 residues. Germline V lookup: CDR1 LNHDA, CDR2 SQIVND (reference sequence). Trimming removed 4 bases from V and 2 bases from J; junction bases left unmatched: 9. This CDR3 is CASSTRDRAGPGNTIYF. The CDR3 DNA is TGTGCCAGTAGTACCCGGGACAGGGCAGGCCCTGGAAACACCATATATTTT.

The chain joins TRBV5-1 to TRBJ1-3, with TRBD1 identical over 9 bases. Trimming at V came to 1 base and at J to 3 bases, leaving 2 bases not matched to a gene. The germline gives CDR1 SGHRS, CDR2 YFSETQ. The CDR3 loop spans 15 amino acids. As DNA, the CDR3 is TGCGCCAGCAGCTTGATGGGACAGGGTGGAAACACCATATATTTT. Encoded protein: CASSLMGQGGNTIYF.

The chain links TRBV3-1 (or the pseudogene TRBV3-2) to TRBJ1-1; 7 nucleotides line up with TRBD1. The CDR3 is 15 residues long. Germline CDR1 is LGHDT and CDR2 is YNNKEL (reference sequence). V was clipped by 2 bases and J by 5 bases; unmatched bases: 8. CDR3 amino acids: CASSQQGVGGTEAFF. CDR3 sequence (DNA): TGTGCCAGCAGCCAACAGGGGGTAGGGGGAACTGAAGCTTTCTTT.

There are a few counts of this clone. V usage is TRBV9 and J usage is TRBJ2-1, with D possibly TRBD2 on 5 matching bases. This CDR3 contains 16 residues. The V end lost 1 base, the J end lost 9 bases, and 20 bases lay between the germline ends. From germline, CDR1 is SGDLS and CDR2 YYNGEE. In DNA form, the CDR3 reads TGTGCCAGCAGCGTACAGTGGACGAGTTACGAGGGTGAGCAGTTCTTC. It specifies CASSVQWTSYEGEQFF.

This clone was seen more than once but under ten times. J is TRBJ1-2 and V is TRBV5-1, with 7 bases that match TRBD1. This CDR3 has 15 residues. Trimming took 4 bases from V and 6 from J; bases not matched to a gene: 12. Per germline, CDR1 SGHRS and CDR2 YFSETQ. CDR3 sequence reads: CASSPATGRSHGYTF. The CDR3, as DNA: TGCGCCAGCAGCCCTGCGACAGGGCGGTCGCATGGCTACACCTTC.

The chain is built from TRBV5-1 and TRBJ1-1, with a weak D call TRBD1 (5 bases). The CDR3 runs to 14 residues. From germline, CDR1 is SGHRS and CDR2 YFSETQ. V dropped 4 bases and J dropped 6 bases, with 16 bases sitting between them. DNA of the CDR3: TGCGCCAGCAGCCAAGGGGTGATAGGCGCTGAAGCTTTCTTT. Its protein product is CASSQGVIGAEAFF.

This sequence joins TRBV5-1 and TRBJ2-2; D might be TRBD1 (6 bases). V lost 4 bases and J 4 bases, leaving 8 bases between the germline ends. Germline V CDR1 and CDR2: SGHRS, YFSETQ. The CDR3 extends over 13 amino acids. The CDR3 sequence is CASSLQGTGELFF. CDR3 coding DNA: TGCGCCAGCAGCCTACAGGGCACCGGGGAGCTGTTTTTT. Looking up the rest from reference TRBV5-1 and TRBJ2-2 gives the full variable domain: KAGVTQTPRYLIKTRGQQVTLSCSPISGHRSVSWYQQTPGQGLQFLFEYFSETQRNKGNFPGRFSGRQFSNSRSEMNVSTLELGDSALYLCASSLQGTGELFFGEGSRLTVL.

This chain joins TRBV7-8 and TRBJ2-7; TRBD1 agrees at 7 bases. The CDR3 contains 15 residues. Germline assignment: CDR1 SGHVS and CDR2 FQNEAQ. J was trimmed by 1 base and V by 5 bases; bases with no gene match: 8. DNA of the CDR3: TGTGCCAGCAGCCGAGGGGGCGGAGCTTCCTACGAGCAGTACTTC. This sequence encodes CASSRGGGASYEQYF.

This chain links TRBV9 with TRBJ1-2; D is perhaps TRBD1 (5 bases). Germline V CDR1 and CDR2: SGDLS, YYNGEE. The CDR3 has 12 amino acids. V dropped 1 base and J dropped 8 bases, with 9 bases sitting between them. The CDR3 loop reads CASSVMGLGYTF. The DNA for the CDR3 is TGTGCCAGCAGCGTAATGGGACTCGGCTACACCTTC.

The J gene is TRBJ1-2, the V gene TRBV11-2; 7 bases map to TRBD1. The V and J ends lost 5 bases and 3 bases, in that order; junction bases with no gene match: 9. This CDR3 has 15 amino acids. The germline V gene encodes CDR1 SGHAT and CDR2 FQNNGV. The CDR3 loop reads CASSAGQVLYYGYTF. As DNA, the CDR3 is TGTGCCAGCAGCGCTGGACAGGTCCTATACTATGGCTACACCTTC.

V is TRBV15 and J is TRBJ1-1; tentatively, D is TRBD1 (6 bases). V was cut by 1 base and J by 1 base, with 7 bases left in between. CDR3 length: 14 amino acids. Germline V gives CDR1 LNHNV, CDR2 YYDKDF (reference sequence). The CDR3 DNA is TGTGCCACCAGCAGAGGACAGGCGAACACTGAAGCTTTCTTT. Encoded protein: CATSRGQANTEAFF.

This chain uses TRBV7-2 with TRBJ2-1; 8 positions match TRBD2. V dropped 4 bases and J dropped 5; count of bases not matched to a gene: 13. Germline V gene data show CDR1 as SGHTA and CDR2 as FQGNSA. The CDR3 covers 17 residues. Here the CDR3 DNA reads TGTGCCAGCAGCTCCGTCAAACCGGGACTAGTCCACAATGAGCAGTTCTTC. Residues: CASSSVKPGLVHNEQFF.

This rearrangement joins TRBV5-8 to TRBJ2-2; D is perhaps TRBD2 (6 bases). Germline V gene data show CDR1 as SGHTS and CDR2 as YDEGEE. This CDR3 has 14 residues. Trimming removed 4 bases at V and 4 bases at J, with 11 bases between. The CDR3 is CASSRGLRTGELFF. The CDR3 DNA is TGTGCCAGCAGCCGGGGACTTCGCACCGGGGAGCTGTTTTTT.

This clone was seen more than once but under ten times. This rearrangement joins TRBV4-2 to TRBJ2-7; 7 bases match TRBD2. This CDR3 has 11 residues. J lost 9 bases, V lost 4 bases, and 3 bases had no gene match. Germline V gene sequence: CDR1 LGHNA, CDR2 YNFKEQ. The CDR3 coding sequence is TGTGCCAGCAGCCCCGGGGGGAGGCAGTACTTC. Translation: CASSPGGRQYF.

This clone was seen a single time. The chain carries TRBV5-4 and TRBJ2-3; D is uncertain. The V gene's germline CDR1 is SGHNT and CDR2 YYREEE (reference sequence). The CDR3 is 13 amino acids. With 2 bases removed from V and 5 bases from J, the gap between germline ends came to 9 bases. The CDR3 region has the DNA TGTGCCAGCAGCTTTCTTAGCCGAGATACGCAGTATTTT. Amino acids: CASSFLSRDTQYF.

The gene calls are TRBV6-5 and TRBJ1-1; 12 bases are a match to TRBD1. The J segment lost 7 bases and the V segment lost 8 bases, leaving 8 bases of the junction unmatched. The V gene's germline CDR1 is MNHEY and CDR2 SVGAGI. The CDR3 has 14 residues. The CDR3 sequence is CASAPGQGAGEAFF. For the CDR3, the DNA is TGTGCCAGCGCACCGGGACAGGGGGCAGGTGAAGCTTTCTTT.

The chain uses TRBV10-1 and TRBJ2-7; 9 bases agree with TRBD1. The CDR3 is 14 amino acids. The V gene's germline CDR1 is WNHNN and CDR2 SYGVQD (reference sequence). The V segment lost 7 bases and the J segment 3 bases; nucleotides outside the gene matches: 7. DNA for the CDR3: TGCGCCAGCAAGTTGGGACAGGGTTTCTACGAGCAGTACTTC. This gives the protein CASKLGQGFYEQYF.

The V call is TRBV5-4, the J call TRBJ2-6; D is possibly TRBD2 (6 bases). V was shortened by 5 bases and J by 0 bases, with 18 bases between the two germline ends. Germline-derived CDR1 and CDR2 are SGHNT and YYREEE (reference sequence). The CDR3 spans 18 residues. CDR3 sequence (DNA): TGTGCCAGCAGTTCCGACGGGGGACGGTCCTCTGGGGCCAACGTCCTGACTTTC. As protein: CASSSDGGRSSGANVLTF.

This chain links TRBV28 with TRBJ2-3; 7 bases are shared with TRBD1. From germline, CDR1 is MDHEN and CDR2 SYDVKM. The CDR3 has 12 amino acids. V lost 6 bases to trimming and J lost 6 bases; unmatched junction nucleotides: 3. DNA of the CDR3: TGTGCCAGCAGGACAGGGTTGGATACGCAGTATTTT. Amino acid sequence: CASRTGLDTQYF.

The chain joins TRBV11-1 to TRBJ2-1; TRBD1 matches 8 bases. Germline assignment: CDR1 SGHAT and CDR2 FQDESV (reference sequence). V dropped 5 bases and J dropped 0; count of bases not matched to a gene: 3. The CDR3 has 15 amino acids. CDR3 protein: CASSATGGSYNEQFF. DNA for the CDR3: TGTGCCAGCAGCGCAACAGGGGGCTCCTACAATGAGCAGTTCTTC.